This TCR beta chain stems from a study of blood T cell repertoires in COVID-19. Measured with immunoSEQ multiplex PCR; TCRdb has only the in-frame clones, and not every one. This table has 200,000 to 250,000 clones, about nine tenths appearing once. The receptor comes from a man aged 55 to 69 with acute or convalescent COVID-19. The sequenced sample was peripheral blood.

The CDR3, as DNA: TGTGCCAGCAGCGTACCGGGACAGGGCTCTGAAGCTTTCTTT. Residues: CASSVPGQGSEAFF. The chain combines TRBV5-4 with TRBJ1-1; TRBD1 matches at 9 bases. Trimming took 4 bases from V and 6 from J; bases not matched to a gene: 7. CDR1 SGHNT and CDR2 YYREEE come from the germline V gene (reference sequence). The CDR3 consists of 14 residues.